The source of this T cell receptor beta chain is a study of blood T cell repertoires in COVID-19. TCRdb's table, derived via immunoSEQ multiplex PCR, lists solely in-frame clones and lacks some. The top ten clones hold approximately 3.7% of a sample with 200,000 to 300,000 clones, 85% to 90% of them seen once. Per germline, CDR1 MNHEY and CDR2 SMNVEV (reference sequence). V lost 2 bases and J 2 bases, leaving 13 bases between the germline ends. CDR3 length: 16 residues. This rearrangement joins TRBV27 to TRBJ1-5; D gene ambiguous. The sequence was obtained from a woman aged 30 to 39 who had recovered from COVID-19. Input material: PBMCs or T cells enriched from blood (not recorded which). DNA for the CDR3: TGTGCCAGCAGTTTAGCGGCGGGCCAGGGCAATCAGCCCCAGCATTTT. Amino acids: CASSLAAGQGNQPQHF.